The sequence of this T cell receptor (beta chain) was determined in a study of blood T cells in healthy people across ages. The CDR3 totals 14 residues. The germline V gene has CDR1 SNHLY and CDR2 FYNNEI. V was clipped by 2 bases and J by 10 bases, with 15 bases between them. Each donor was a healthy Caucasian individual from Russia, aged 6 to 90. Combining a sample-barcoded 5' primer with a J-beta primer mix, a second PCR ran for about 6 to 11 cycles. A single record per CDR3 protein comes from TCRdb applying MiXCR to the 5' RACE reads. The sample carries about 800,000 distinct CDR3 sequences, more than 35% recorded once.

The sequence was collected from a man older than 75 in good health. The sequenced material came from blood. The chain links TRBV2 to TRBJ2-1, with TRBD1 as a possible D gene (5 bases). CDR3: CASSEKQGGREQFF. CDR3 nucleotides: TGTGCCAGCAGTGAAAAGCAGGGTGGTAGAGAGCAGTTCTTC.